This T cell receptor beta chain is drawn from a study of OX40 agonist ivuxolimab in advanced cancers. As regards this clone: Its specificity is unknown.

Study results and caveats: CD8+ T cells (on average) carried more expanded clones than CD4+ T cells.

TCRdb's table, derived via immunoSEQ multiplex PCR, lists solely in-frame clones and lacks some. The sample holds roughly 76,000 clones, 65% to 90% seen once. The CDR3 extends over 13 amino acids. Trimming cost V 4 bases and J 4 bases; bases outside gene matches: 2. Germline loops: CDR1 MNHEY, CDR2 SVGAGI. The V gene is TRBV6-5, the J gene TRBJ2-7; TRBD1 aligns across 9 bases. The source is an adult with an advanced solid tumor such as melanoma, head and neck, liver or kidney cancer. Sequenced material: CD4+ or CD8+ T cells sorted from blood, taken in a trial of the OX40 agonist ivuxolimab. The DNA of the CDR3 is TGTGCCAGCAGTTCCGGGACAGGGTACGAGCAGTACTTC. This translates into CASSSGTGYEQYF.